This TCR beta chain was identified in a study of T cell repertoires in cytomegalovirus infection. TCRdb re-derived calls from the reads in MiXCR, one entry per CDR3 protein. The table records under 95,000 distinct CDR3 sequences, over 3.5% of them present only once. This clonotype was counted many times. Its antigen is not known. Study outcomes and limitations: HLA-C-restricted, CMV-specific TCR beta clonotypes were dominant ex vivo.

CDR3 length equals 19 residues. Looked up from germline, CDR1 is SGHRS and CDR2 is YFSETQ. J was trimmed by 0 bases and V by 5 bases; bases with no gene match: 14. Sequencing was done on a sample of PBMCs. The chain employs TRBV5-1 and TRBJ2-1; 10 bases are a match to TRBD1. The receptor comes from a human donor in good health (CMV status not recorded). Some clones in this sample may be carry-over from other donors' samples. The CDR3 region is CASSLALTGGSSSYNEQFF. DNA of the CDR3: TGCGCCAGCAGTTTAGCCTTGACAGGGGGCTCGAGCTCCTACAATGAGCAGTTCTTC.